Only one count was recorded for the clone carrying this T cell receptor beta chain. CDR3 length: 14 residues. CDR1 and CDR2 from the germline V gene are SGDLS and YYNGEE. The V segment lost 4 bases and the J segment 1 base; nucleotides outside the gene matches: 4. This sample was taken from a study of cytomegalovirus exposure and HLA in healthy donors. PCR used 60 Vbeta primers and 13 Jbeta primers. Sequencing used immunoSEQ multiplex PCR; TCRdb keeps in-frame clones, though not all of them. The data contain 180,000 or so clones, over 75% of them singletons. This TCR derives from a boy aged 2 to 10 in good health and CMV-seronegative. The source material was PBMCs. The V gene is TRBV9, the J gene TRBJ1-1, with 7 bases lining up with TRBD1. The chain's CDR3 is CASSPRGPNTEAFF. CDR3 sequence (DNA): TGTGCCAGCAGCCCTAGGGGGCCGAACACTGAAGCTTTCTTT.